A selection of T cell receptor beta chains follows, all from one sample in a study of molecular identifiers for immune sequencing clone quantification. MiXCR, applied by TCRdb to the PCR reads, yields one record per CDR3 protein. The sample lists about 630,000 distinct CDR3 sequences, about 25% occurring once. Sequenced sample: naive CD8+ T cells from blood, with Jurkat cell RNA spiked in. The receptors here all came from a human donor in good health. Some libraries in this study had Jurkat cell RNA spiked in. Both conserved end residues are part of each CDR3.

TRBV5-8	CASSLAQAYLGSYNEQFF
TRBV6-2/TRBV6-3	CASSEAGPYEQCF
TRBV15	CATSGETMGNQPQHF
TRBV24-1	CATGTRASYNEQFF
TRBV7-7	CASSRLKGAGELFF
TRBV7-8	CASSPGTSGDRRETQYF
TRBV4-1	CASSPLGEVKRGAFF
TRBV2	CASSESPWQETQYF
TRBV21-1	CASPTGVWNIQYF
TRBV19	CASSMGGRSNQPQHF
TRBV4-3	CASSQDLAGSTDTQYF
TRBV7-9	CASSLWTLEHQAPPYF
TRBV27	CASSSLAGPRNEQFF